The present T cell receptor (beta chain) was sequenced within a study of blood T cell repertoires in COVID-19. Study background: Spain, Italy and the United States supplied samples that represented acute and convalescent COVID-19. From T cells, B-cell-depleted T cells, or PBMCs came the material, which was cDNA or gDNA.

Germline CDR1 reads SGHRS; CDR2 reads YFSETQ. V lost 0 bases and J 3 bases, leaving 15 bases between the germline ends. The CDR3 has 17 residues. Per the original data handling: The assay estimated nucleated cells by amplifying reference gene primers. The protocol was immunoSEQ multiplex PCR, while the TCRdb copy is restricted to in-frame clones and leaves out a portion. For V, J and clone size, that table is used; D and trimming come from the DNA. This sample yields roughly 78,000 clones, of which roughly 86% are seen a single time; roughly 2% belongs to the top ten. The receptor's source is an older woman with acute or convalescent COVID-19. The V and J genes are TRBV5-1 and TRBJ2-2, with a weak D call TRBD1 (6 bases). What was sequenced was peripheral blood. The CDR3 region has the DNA TGCGCCAGCAGCTTGGGGTTGGGGGCCGGGGACACCGGGGAGCTGTTTTTT. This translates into CASSLGLGAGDTGELFF.